Below are 5 T cell receptor beta chains sequenced from a single sample in a study of control samples from healthy donors and cancer patients (dated by TCRdb to the early 2020s). Receptor libraries were prepared by the immunoSEQ multiplex PCR assay. Drawn from immuneACCESS, this table holds only the in-frame rearrangements with V and J called that TCRdb kept. Clones are partly lost; checked studies trace under half to an unresolved V gene and leave the rest unexplained. The sample has about 28,000 clones on record, about nine tenths of them singletons. The ten largest clones represent over 9.5% of the sample. Source material: PBMCs. The receptor set was obtained from a man aged 45-60 years with lung cancer.

This chain connects TRBV4-2 to TRBJ2-5, with TRBD1 matching 8 bases. Germline values: CDR1 LGHNA, CDR2 YNFKEQ. The trim removed 1 base at V and 1 base at J, leaving 5 bases unmatched. The CDR3 runs to 16 residues. The CDR3 is CASSQGTGRIQETQYF. As DNA, the CDR3 is TGTGCCAGCAGCCAAGGGACAGGGAGGATCCAAGAGACCCAGTACTTC.

The chain uses TRBV5-1 and TRBJ2-1, with TRBD2 identical over 12 bases. The trim removed 4 bases at V and 6 bases at J, leaving 8 bases unmatched. The CDR3 loop spans 16 amino acids. The germline V gene encodes CDR1 SGHRS and CDR2 YFSETQ. The CDR3 sequence is CASSAPGLAGFNEQFF. In DNA, the CDR3 is TGCGCCAGCAGCGCCCCGGGACTAGCGGGTTTCAATGAGCAGTTCTTC.

A single count supports this clone. The rearrangement uses TRBV18 and TRBJ2-7; D is perhaps TRBD2 (5 bases). V shed 4 bases and J shed 3 bases, with 13 bases lying between them. The CDR3 runs 14 residues. The germline gives CDR1 KGHSH, CDR2 LQKENI. The CDR3 protein is CASSQVAEDYEQYF. In DNA form, the CDR3 reads TGTGCCAGCTCACAGGTCGCGGAGGACTACGAGCAGTACTTC.

This chain links TRBV4-3 with TRBJ1-1, with D perhaps matching TRBD1 (6 bases). The germline CDR1 and CDR2 sequences are LGHNA and YSLEER. The CDR3 length is 14 residues. V shed 3 bases and J shed 1 base, with 9 bases lying between them. CDR3 nucleotide sequence: TGCGCCAGCAGCCAGGGGGGGGCGAACACTGAAGCTTTCTTT. This codes for CASSQGGANTEAFF.

The chain carries TRBV3-1 (or the pseudogene TRBV3-2) and TRBJ2-1; weak D call: TRBD1 (6 bases). The CDR3 length is 14 residues. Germline V lookup: CDR1 LGHDT, CDR2 YNNKEL (reference sequence). Trimming removed 1 base from V and 12 bases from J, with 16 bases in between. The CDR3 nucleotides read TGTGCCAGCAGCCAAGCTACAGGGATTCCCAGGCAGTTCTTC. Translation gives CASSQATGIPRQFF.